A single sample is the source of the 8 T cell receptor beta chains below, sequenced in a study of blood T cell repertoires in COVID-19. Only in-frame clones appear in the TCRdb table, and some are missing; sequencing was by immunoSEQ multiplex PCR. The sample holds 150,000 to 200,000 clones, approximately 81% seen once. Source material: PBMCs or T cells enriched from blood (not recorded which). These receptors all come from a middle-aged woman with acute COVID-19.

This chain joins TRBV5-6 and TRBJ1-2; TRBD1 is a possible D gene (6 bases). The V and J ends lost 0 bases and 7 bases respectively, with 16 bases between them. CDR3 size: 15 residues. Per germline, CDR1 SGHDT and CDR2 YYEEEE. The CDR3 protein is CASSLGSRGSSGYTF. The DNA for the CDR3 is TGTGCCAGCAGCTTGGGGTCCAGGGGAAGCAGTGGCTACACCTTC. Variable domain in full (rest from reference TRBV5-6 and TRBJ1-2): DAGVTQSPTHLIKTRGQQVTLRCSPKSGHDTVSWYQQALGQGPQFIFQYYEEEERQRGNFPDRFSGHQFPNYSSELNVNALLLGDSALYLCASSLGSRGSSGYTFGSGTRLTVV.

The sample holds one count of this clone. The chain combines TRBV6-5 with TRBJ1-2, with TRBD1 matching over 7 bases. The CDR3 runs 14 residues. The trim removed 6 bases at V and 4 bases at J, leaving 8 bases unmatched. Germline loops: CDR1 MNHEY, CDR2 SVGAGI. The chain's CDR3 is CASRNGGQRYGYTF. CDR3 DNA sequence: TGTGCCAGCAGGAACGGGGGACAGCGCTATGGCTACACCTTC.

This sequence joins TRBV7-3 and TRBJ2-3; possibly TRBD2 for D (6 bases). Germline V gene sequence: CDR1 SGHTA, CDR2 FQGTGA. The CDR3 runs 15 residues. Between the trimmed V and J ends, which lost 2 bases and 4 bases, there was a span of 13 bases. The CDR3 here is CASSLGGKNADTQYF. In DNA form, the CDR3 reads TGTGCCAGCAGCTTAGGAGGGAAGAATGCAGATACGCAGTATTTT.

The chain employs TRBV5-1 and TRBJ1-2, with 8 bases lining up with TRBD1. Germline lookup yields CDR1 SGHRS and CDR2 YFSETQ. The junction had 7 bases not matched to a gene; V was cut back by 0 bases and J by 3 bases. The CDR3 runs 16 residues. CDR3 sequence: CASSLGQGAADYGYTF. CDR3 bases: TGCGCCAGCAGCTTGGGGCAGGGGGCGGCCGACTATGGCTACACCTTC.

The chain uses TRBV19 and TRBJ1-1; tentatively, D is TRBD1 (6 bases). Germline loops: CDR1 LNHDA, CDR2 SQIVND (reference sequence). The CDR3 has 13 amino acids. Trimming took 7 bases from V and 4 from J, leaving 13 bases between them. In DNA form, the CDR3 reads TGTGCCAGTAATACAGGGATGGGCACTGAAGCTTTCTTT. This gives the protein CASNTGMGTEAFF.

The chain carries TRBV4-2 and TRBJ2-1; 7 positions agree with TRBD1. Germline V CDR1 and CDR2: LGHNA, YNFKEQ. V dropped 0 bases and J dropped 2; count of bases not matched to a gene: 1. This CDR3 has 15 residues. CDR3 protein: CASSQEGQPYNEQFF. Written as DNA, the CDR3 is TGTGCCAGCAGCCAAGAGGGACAGCCCTACAATGAGCAGTTCTTC.

The chain joins TRBV7-6 to TRBJ2-1, with 7 bases that match TRBD2. Trimming took 0 bases from V and 6 from J; bases not matched to a gene: 2. The CDR3 covers 14 residues. Germline V gene sequence: CDR1 SGHVS, CDR2 FNYEAQ. In DNA form, the CDR3 reads TGTGCCAGCAGCTTAGCGGAGCGGGGCAATGAGCAGTTCTTC. It yields the protein CASSLAERGNEQFF.

Written as DNA, the CDR3 is TGCGCCAGCAGCCCGACGGCGGGAGGACAAAACATTCAGTACTTC. This sequence encodes CASSPTAGGQNIQYF. V gene TRBV5-1 combines with J gene TRBJ2-4, with 8 bases identical to TRBD2. The germline V gene has CDR1 SGHRS and CDR2 YFSETQ. The V gene end was trimmed by 4 bases and the J gene end by 5 bases; junction bases not matched to a gene: 8. This CDR3 is built from 15 residues.